A selection of T cell receptor beta chains follows, all from one sample in a study of radiotherapy plus CTLA-4 blockade in lung cancer. Clones were read by immunoSEQ multiplex PCR, and TCRdb kept only the in-frame ones, dropping some. The table has more than 35,000 clones, more than 70% seen once; the top ten hold 5% to 7.5%. The sequences come from peripheral blood, collected from a patient treated with radiotherapy plus ipilimumab. The receptors come from a human donor with non-small cell lung cancer who had stable disease on radiotherapy plus ipilimumab. The CDR3 runs from the conserved cysteine through the conserved F or W. D genes are given only for firm matches. The listing skips clone size in some rows; elsewhere it reads once, few, many or a size class.

abundance	v_gene	d_gene	len	j_gene	CDR3nt	CDR3aa
.	TRBV28	.	12	TRBJ1-5	TGTGCCAGCAGTTTTGACAGGCAGCCCCAGCATTTT	CASSFDRQPQHF
medium-sized	TRBV15	TRBD2	15	TRBJ2-5	TGTGCCACCAGCGGACCGGGACTAGGGGGAGAGACCCAGTACTTC	CATSGPGLGGETQYF
.	TRBV7-9	.	14	TRBJ2-3	TGTGCCAGCAGCCGTAACCGGGAGAAGAATACGCAGTATTTT	CASSRNREKNTQYF
once	TRBV19	.	13	TRBJ2-7	TGTGCCAGTAGTCTCCTGGGCCGTCGCGAGCAGTACTTC	CASSLLGRREQYF
.	TRBV7-7	.	13	TRBJ1-1	TGTGCCAGCAGCTTAACTCAGGGCACTGAAGCTTTCTTT	CASSLTQGTEAFF
.	TRBV7-9	.	18	TRBJ2-3	TGTGCCAGCAGTACGCTTAGAGGTGGGGGGATAAGCACAGATACGCAGTATTTT	CASSTLRGGGISTDTQYF
.	TRBV19	.	13	TRBJ1-2	TGTGCCAGTACCCCACGAGACATGGGCGGCTACACCTTC	CASTPRDMGGYTF
.	TRBV15	TRBD2	21	TRBJ2-2	TGTGCCACCAGCAGAGATGGGAGGGATCGGGCTAGCGGGAGTATCGCCGGGGAGCTGTTTTTT	CATSRDGRDRASGSIAGELFF
.	TRBV7-2	.	14	TRBJ2-7	TGTGCCAGCAGCTCCCGCGCAAGAGTTGACGAGCAGTACTTC	CASSSRARVDEQYF
.	TRBV27	.	21	TRBJ2-7	TGTGCCAGCAGTTTATCGAGTGGAGGGTCGGGCTACGGGACAGTACCCTACGAGCAGTACTTC	CASSLSSGGSGYGTVPYEQYF
.	TRBV11-2	.	14	TRBJ2-7	TGTGCCAGCAGCTTAGCGTTGAGGGCCGACGAGCAGTACTTC	CASSLALRADEQYF
.	TRBV7-2	TRBD1	15	TRBJ1-2	TGTGCCAGCAGCTTATCCGGACAGGGGGCCGGAGGCTACACCTTC	CASSLSGQGAGGYTF
.	TRBV30	.	12	TRBJ1-2	TGTGCCTGGAGTAAACAGAGATATGGCTACACCTTC	CAWSKQRYGYTF
.	TRBV15	.	15	TRBJ2-3	TGTGCCACCAGCAGAGTTCAGGGGCGCACAGATACGCAGTATTTT	CATSRVQGRTDTQYF
.	TRBV7-9	.	15	TRBJ1-4	TGTGCCAGCAGCCTACCTCGTGGGGGGGAGGAAAAACTGTTTTTT	CASSLPRGGEEKLFF
.	TRBV9	TRBD2	18	TRBJ2-7	TGTGCCAGCAGCGTAAATCCTAGCGGGAGTTCGAGCTCCTACGAGCAGTACTTC	CASSVNPSGSSSSYEQYF
once	TRBV6-5	.	15	TRBJ2-1	TGTGCCAGCAGTTACGGTCTAAGCCGTTACAATGAGCAGTTCTTC	CASSYGLSRYNEQFF
.	TRBV9	TRBD1	16	TRBJ2-7	TGTGCCAGCAGCGCCCAAGGGGGCGGTACCTCCTACGAGCAGTACTTC	CASSAQGGGTSYEQYF
.	TRBV10-3	.	13	TRBJ2-1	TGTGCCATCAGTGGAGGCATAGACAATGAGCAGTTCTTC	CAISGGIDNEQFF
.	TRBV7-9	.	15	TRBJ2-5	TGTGCCAGCAGCTTACGCGGGGAAGCGGGAGAGACCCAGTACTTC	CASSLRGEAGETQYF
.	TRBV4-3	.	18	TRBJ2-2	TGCGCCAGCAGCCAAGATCTAACCGACGGGGAGGACACCGGGGAGCTGTTTTTT	CASSQDLTDGEDTGELFF
.	TRBV5-1	TRBD2	15	TRBJ2-3	TGCGCCAGCAGCTTAGAGCGGGGGGGCACAGATACGCAGTATTTT	CASSLERGGTDTQYF
.	TRBV19	.	13	TRBJ2-7	TGTGCCAGTAGTATAGGACAACCCTACGAGCAGTACTTC	CASSIGQPYEQYF
.	TRBV4-3	.	16	TRBJ1-2	TGCGCCAGCAGCCAAGGCGGGACTGGGGGAGTATATGGCTACACCTTC	CASSQGGTGGVYGYTF
.	TRBV19	.	13	TRBJ2-5	TGTGCCAGTAGTATGGAGTACCAAGAGACCCAGTACTTC	CASSMEYQETQYF
.	TRBV4-3	TRBD1	15	TRBJ1-2	TGCGCCAGCAGCCCCTCGGGACAGGCACACTATGGCTACACCTTC	CASSPSGQAHYGYTF
.	TRBV2	TRBD2	12	TRBJ2-7	TGTGCCAGCAGTGTTGGAGCGGGAGTCCTGTACTTC	CASSVGAGVLYF
once	TRBV25-1	.	11	TRBJ2-5	TGTGCCAGCGCCGTCCGGGAGACCCAGTACTTC	CASAVRETQYF
.	TRBV6-1	TRBD1	12	TRBJ1-2	TGTGCCAGCAGAACAGGGGGTTATGGCTACACCTTC	CASRTGGYGYTF
.	TRBV9	TRBD1	15	TRBJ1-5	TGTGCCAGCAGCGACGGGGGACAGTACAATCAGCCCCAGCATTTT	CASSDGGQYNQPQHF
few	TRBV7-8	TRBD2	15	TRBJ2-5	TGTGCCAGCAGCCCGACGGCGGGGGGTCGGGAGACCCAGTACTTC	CASSPTAGGRETQYF
few	TRBV4-1	.	15	TRBJ2-7	TGCGCCAGCAGCCAAGACAATAGCGGCTCCTACGAGCAGTACTTC	CASSQDNSGSYEQYF
.	TRBV6-5	TRBD1	14	TRBJ2-2	TGTGCCAGCAGTCGACAGGGGCGGGCCGGGGAGCTGTTTTTT	CASSRQGRAGELFF
.	TRBV7-8	TRBD2	17	TRBJ2-1	TGTGCCAGCAGCTTTCCCGTCCGGACTAGCGGGAACAATGAGCAGTTCTTC	CASSFPVRTSGNNEQFF
large	TRBV9	.	16	TRBJ2-7	TGTGCCAGCAGCCCAAGCCCGAAGGCGGTTCCCTACGAGCAGTACTTC	CASSPSPKAVPYEQYF
.	TRBV27	TRBD2	15	TRBJ2-3	TGTGCCAGCAGGAGTAGGGGACTAGCGGATAATACGCAGTATTTT	CASRSRGLADNTQYF
.	TRBV7-2	TRBD2	17	TRBJ2-3	TGTGCCAGCAGCTTAGGGGTGTCGCGGGAGGTCACAGATACGCAGTATTTT	CASSLGVSREVTDTQYF
once	TRBV10-1	.	14	TRBJ2-7	TGCGCCAGGCCCGTTTTATTAGCGCTCGACGAGCAGTACTTC	CARPVLLALDEQYF
few	TRBV2	TRBD1	14	TRBJ1-1	TGTGCCAGCATATTGTCACAGGGGGGGACTGAAGCTTTCTTT	CASILSQGGTEAFF
.	TRBV27	TRBD1	17	TRBJ2-1	TGTGCCAGCAGTTCAGGGGGCTATTGGAGTTCCTACAATGAGCAGTTCTTC	CASSSGGYWSSYNEQFF